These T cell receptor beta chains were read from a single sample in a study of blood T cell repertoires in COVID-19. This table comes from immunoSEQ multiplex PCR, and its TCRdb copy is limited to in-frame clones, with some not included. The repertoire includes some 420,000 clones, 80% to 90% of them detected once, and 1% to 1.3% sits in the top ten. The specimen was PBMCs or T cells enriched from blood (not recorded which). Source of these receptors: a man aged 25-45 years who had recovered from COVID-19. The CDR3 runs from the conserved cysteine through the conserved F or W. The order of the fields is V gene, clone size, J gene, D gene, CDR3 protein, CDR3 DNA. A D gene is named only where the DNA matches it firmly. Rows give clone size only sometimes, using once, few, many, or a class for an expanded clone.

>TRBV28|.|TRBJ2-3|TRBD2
CASRISLSGAGADTQYF
TGTGCCAGCAGGATTAGTCTCTCGGGAGCGGGGGCAGATACGCAGTATTTT
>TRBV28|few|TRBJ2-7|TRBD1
CASSSPGTVLREQYF
TGTGCCAGCAGTTCCCCCGGGACAGTCCTCCGCGAGCAGTACTTC
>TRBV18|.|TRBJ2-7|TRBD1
CASSPGTVSYEQYF
TGTGCCAGCTCACCAGGGACAGTCTCCTACGAGCAGTACTTC
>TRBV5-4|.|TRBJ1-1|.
CATLDGVKPEAFF
TGTGCCACCCTAGACGGTGTGAAACCTGAAGCTTTCTTT
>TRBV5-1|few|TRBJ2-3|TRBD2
CASSLALAGGPQGTQYF
TGCGCCAGCAGCTTGGCACTAGCGGGAGGGCCTCAGGGTACGCAGTATTTT
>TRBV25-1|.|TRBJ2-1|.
CASSEVGALSYNEQFF
TGTGCCAGCAGTGAGGTAGGAGCCCTGTCCTACAATGAGCAGTTCTTC
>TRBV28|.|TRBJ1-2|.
CASSHTGIGTF
TGTGCCAGCAGTCATACAGGGATAGGAACCTTC
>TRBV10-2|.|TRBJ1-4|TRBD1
CASSYLTGTGLGKLFF
TGCGCCAGCAGTTATTTGACCGGGACAGGACTCGGGAAACTGTTTTTT
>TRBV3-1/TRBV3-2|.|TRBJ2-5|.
CASSQGPSETQYF
TGTGCCAGCAGCCAGGGGCCGTCGGAGACCCAGTACTTC
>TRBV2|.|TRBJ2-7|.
CASSETGVSLYEQYF
TGTGCCAGCAGTGAAACGGGGGTATCCCTCTACGAGCAGTACTTC
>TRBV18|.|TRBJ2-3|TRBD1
CATRQGANTDTQYF
TGTGCCACCAGACAGGGGGCTAATACAGATACGCAGTATTTT
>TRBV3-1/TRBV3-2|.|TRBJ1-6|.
CASSQDWGVLHF
TGTGCCAGCAGCCAAGATTGGGGGGTCCTCCACTTT
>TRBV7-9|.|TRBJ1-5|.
CASSPQGNQPQHF
TGTGCCAGCAGCCCGCAGGGCAATCAGCCCCAGCATTTT
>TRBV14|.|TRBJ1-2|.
CASSKGGDFHYGYTF
TGTGCCAGCAGCAAGGGGGGGGATTTTCACTATGGCTACACCTTC
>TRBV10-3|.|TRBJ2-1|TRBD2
CAISGGLAGVQANEQFF
TGTGCCATCAGTGGGGGACTAGCGGGAGTGCAAGCCAATGAGCAGTTCTTC
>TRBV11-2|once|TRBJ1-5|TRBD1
CASSPTRGRKEDQPQHF
TGTGCCAGCAGCCCTACTAGGGGGCGAAAAGAGGATCAGCCCCAGCATTTT
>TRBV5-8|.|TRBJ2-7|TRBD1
CASSGTGTVMEEQYF
TGTGCCAGCAGCGGAACCGGGACAGTCATGGAAGAGCAGTACTTC
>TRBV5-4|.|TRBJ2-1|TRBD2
CASSLAIGTSGHNEQFF
TGTGCCAGCAGCTTGGCGATCGGGACTAGCGGGCACAATGAGCAGTTCTTC
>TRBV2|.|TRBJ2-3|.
CAIEAREFSTDTQYF
TGTGCCATTGAGGCCCGAGAGTTTAGCACAGATACGCAGTATTTT
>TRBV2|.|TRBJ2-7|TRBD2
CASSESPGGNSQYF
TGTGCCAGCAGTGAATCACCGGGGGGGAACTCGCAGTACTTC
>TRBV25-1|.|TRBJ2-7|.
CASAPDRAYEQYF
TGTGCCAGCGCTCCGGACAGAGCCTACGAGCAGTACTTC
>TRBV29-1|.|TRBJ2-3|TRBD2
CSVDRGVGTDTQYF
TGCAGCGTTGATCGGGGGGTGGGCACAGATACGCAGTATTTT
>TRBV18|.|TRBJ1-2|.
CASSPPALSYGYTF
TGTGCCAGCTCACCACCAGCCCTTTCCTATGGCTACACCTTC
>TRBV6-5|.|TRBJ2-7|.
CASRPLTASSYEQYF
TGTGCCAGCAGGCCCTTGACAGCGAGCTCCTACGAGCAGTACTTC
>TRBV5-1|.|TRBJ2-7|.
CASSLAPGAHEQYF
TGCGCCAGCAGCTTAGCGCCAGGGGCCCACGAGCAGTACTTC
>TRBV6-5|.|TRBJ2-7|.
CASSYGSSGLSYEQYF
TGTGCCAGCAGTTACGGTAGCAGTGGTCTTTCGTACGAGCAGTACTTC
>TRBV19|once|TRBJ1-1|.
CASSIRQNTEAFF
TGTGCCAGTAGTATCCGACAGAACACTGAAGCTTTCTTT
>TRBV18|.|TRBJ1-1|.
CASSPGSVNTEAFF
TGTGCCAGCTCACCAGGGAGCGTGAACACTGAAGCTTTCTTT
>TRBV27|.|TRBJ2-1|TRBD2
CASSSRSGRAFEQFF
TGTGCCAGCAGTTCCCGTAGCGGGAGGGCTTTTGAGCAGTTCTTC
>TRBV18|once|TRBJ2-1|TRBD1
CASSPPLGGAHNEQFF
TGTGCCAGCTCACCACCGCTAGGGGGCGCCCACAATGAGCAGTTCTTC
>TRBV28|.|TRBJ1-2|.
CASSPPGTPSGYTF
TGTGCCAGCAGTCCACCGGGGACACCCTCGGGCTACACCTTC
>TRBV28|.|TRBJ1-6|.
CATGAQGLGNSPLHF
TGTGCCACGGGGGCACAGGGACTAGGGAATTCACCCCTCCACTTT
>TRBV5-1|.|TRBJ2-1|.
CASSLRQDAPNEQFF
TGCGCCAGCAGCCTTAGACAGGACGCCCCCAATGAGCAGTTCTTC
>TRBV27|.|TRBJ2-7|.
CASSLAWGDYEQYF
TGTGCCAGCAGTCTAGCCTGGGGGGACTACGAGCAGTACTTC
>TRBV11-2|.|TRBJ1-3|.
CASSPRAGAGNTIYF
TGTGCCAGCAGCCCCCGGGCAGGGGCTGGAAACACCATATATTTT